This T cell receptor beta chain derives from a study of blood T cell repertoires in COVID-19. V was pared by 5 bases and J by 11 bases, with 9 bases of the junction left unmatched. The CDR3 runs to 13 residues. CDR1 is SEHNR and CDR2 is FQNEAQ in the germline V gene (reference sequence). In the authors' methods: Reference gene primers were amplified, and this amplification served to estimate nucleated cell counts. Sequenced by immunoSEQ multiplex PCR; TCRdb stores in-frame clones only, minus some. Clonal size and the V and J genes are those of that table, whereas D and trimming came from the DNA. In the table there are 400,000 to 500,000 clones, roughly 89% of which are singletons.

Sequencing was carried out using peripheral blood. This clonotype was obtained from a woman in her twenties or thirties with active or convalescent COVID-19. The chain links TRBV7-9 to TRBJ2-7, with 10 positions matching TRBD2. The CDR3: CASSRAVGTSEYF. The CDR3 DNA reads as TGTGCCAGCAGCCGTGCGGTTGGGACTAGCGAGTACTTC.